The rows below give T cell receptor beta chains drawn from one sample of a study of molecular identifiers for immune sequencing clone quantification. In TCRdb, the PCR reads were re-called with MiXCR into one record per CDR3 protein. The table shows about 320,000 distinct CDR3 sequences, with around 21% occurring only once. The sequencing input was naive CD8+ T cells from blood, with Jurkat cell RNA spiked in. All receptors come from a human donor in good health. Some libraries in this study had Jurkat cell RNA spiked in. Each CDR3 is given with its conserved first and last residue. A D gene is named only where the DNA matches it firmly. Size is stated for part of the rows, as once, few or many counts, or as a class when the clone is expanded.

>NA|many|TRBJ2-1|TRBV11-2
CASSLWGGQSSYNEQFF
TGTGCCAGCAGCTTATGGGGAGGACAGAGCTCCTACAATGAGCAGTTCTTC
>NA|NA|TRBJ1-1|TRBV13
CTSSLGPEAFF
TGTACCAGCAGCTTAGGTCCAGAAGCTTTCTTT
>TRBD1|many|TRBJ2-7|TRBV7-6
CASSPGTGNFYEQYF
TGTGCCAGCAGTCCCGGGACAGGGAATTTCTACGAGCAGTACTTC
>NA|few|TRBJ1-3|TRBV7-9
CASSLGSWGFSGNTIYF
TGTGCCAGCAGCTTGGGGTCCTGGGGCTTCTCTGGAAACACCATATATTTT
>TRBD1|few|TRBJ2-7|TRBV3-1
CASSHGDRGDEQYF
TGTGCCAGCAGCCACGGGGACAGGGGGGACGAGCAGTACTTC
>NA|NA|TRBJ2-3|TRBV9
CASSEGANSITGTQYF
TGTGCCAGCAGCGAGGGAGCGAACTCGATTACAGGTACGCAGTATTTT
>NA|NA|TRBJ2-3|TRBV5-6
CASSRALGVDTQYF
TGTGCCAGCAGCCGCGCATTAGGGGTAGATACGCAGTATTTT
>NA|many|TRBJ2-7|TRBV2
CASRQRSLTPGEQYF
TGTGCCAGCAGGCAAAGGAGCTTGACCCCTGGAGAGCAGTACTTC
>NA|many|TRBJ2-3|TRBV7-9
CASSLLLTDTQYF
TGTGCCAGCAGCCTCCTTTTGACAGATACGCAGTATTTT
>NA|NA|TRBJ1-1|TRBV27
CASSLSNFRTEAFF
TGTGCCAGCAGTTTATCGAATTTTAGGACTGAAGCTTTCTTT
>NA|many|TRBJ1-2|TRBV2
CASSDSSPVLYGYTF
TGTGCCAGCAGTGATAGCTCCCCGGTGCTCTATGGCTACACCTTC
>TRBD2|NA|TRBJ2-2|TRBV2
CASSVTSGSAQPTGELFF
TGTGCCAGCAGTGTTACTAGCGGGAGTGCCCAGCCCACCGGGGAGCTGTTTTTT
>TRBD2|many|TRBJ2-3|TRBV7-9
CASSPWGGGATDTQYF
TGTGCCAGCAGCCCTTGGGGCGGGGGGGCCACAGATACGCAGTATTTT
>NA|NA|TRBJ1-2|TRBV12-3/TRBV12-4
CASSPGQNYGYTF
TGTGCCAGCAGTCCAGGACAGAACTATGGCTACACCTTC
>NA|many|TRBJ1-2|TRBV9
CASSVGGRFDYGYTF
TGTGCCAGCAGCGTAGGAGGTCGTTTTGACTATGGCTACACCTTC
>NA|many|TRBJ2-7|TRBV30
CAWSVGQPYEQYF
TGTGCCTGGAGTGTAGGACAGCCCTACGAGCAGTACTTC
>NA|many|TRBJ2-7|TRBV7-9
CASSIGGGYEQYF
TGTGCCAGTAGTATTGGAGGGGGATACGAGCAGTACTTC
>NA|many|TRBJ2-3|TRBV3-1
CASSPRLESDTQYF
TGTGCCAGCAGTCCGAGACTAGAGTCAGATACGCAGTATTTT
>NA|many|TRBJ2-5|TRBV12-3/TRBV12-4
CASSRRLQPETQYF
TGTGCCAGCAGTAGACGGCTCCAACCAGAGACCCAGTACTTC
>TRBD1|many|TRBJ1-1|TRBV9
CASSQAPGQGYEAFF
TGTGCCAGCAGCCAAGCTCCGGGACAGGGATATGAAGCTTTCTTT
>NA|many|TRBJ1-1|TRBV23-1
CASSQPTRQAGTEAFF
TGCGCCAGCAGTCAACCAACGAGGCAGGCGGGGACTGAAGCTTTCTTT
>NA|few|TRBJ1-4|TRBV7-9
CASSFPAERGSEKLFF
TGTGCCAGCAGTTTCCCCGCGGAAAGGGGTAGTGAAAAACTGTTTTTT
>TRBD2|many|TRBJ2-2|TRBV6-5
CASSYSGLAGVNTGELFF
TGTGCCAGCAGTTACTCGGGGCTAGCGGGAGTTAACACCGGGGAGCTGTTTTTT
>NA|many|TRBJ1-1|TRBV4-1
CASSQGNFGTEAFF
TGCGCCAGCAGCCAGGGAAACTTTGGTACTGAAGCTTTCTTT
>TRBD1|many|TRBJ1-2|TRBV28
CASSFTGGANYGYTF
TGTGCCAGCAGCTTCACAGGGGGCGCCAACTATGGCTACACCTTC
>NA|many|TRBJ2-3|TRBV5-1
CASSPTFLDRTDTQYF
TGCGCCAGCAGCCCGACCTTCCTAGACCGCACCGATACGCAGTATTTT
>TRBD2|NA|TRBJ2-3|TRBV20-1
CSARAIPAGATDTQYF
TGCAGTGCTAGAGCTATCCCAGCGGGGGCTACAGATACGCAGTATTTT
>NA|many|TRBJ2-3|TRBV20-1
CSARDLAGSSIRDTQYF
TGCAGTGCTAGAGATCTTGCGGGGTCCTCCATCAGGGATACGCAGTATTTT
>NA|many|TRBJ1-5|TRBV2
CASSDYRLNQPQHF
TGTGCCAGCAGTGATTACAGGTTGAATCAGCCCCAGCATTTT
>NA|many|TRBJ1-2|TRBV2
CASSEAGYTANYGYTF
TGTGCCAGCAGTGAAGCGGGGTATACAGCTAACTATGGCTACACCTTC
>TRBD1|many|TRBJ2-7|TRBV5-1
CASSPGQANYEQYF
TGCGCCAGCAGCCCGGGACAGGCGAACTACGAGCAGTACTTC
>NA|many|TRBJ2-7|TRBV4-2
CASSQVKHYEQYF
TGTGCCAGCAGCCAAGTAAAACACTACGAGCAGTACTTC
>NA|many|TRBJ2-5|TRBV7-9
CASSFPGFTETQYF
TGTGCCAGCAGCTTCCCGGGTTTCACGGAGACCCAGTACTTC
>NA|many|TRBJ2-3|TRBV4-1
CASSLNGDTQYF
TGCGCCAGCAGCCTTAATGGTGATACGCAGTATTTT
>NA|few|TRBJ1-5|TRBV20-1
CSASRRARVSNQPQHF
TGCAGTGCAAGCCGTAGGGCGCGGGTTAGCAATCAGCCCCAGCATTTT
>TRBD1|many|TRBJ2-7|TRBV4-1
CASSQDRQGRVYEQYF
TGCGCCAGCAGCCAAGATCGACAGGGAAGGGTCTACGAGCAGTACTTC
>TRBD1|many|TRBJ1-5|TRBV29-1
CSVEVYTGGLLTQHF
TGCAGCGTTGAGGTTTATACAGGGGGCTTATTAACCCAGCATTTT
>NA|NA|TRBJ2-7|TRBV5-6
CASSLGPGGQTYEQYF
TGTGCCAGCAGCTTGGGCCCCGGGGGACAGACCTACGAGCAGTACTTC
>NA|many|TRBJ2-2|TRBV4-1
CASSQDFGETYTGELFF
TGCGCCAGCAGCCAAGATTTTGGGGAGACTTACACCGGGGAGCTGTTTTTT
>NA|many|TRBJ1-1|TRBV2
CASIITEAFF
TGTGCCAGCATTATCACTGAAGCTTTCTTT
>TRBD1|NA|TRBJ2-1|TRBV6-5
CASSPITGGSSEQFF
TGTGCCAGCAGCCCCATTACAGGGGGTTCGAGTGAGCAGTTCTTC
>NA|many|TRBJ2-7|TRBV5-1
CASSPFLGYEQYF
TGCGCCAGCAGCCCATTCCTTGGGTACGAGCAGTACTTC
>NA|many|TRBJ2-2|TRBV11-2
CASSLDLRGIGELFF
TGTGCCAGCAGCTTAGATTTGCGGGGTATCGGGGAGCTGTTTTTT
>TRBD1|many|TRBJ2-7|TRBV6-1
CASSDVGQGYEQYF
TGTGCCAGCAGTGACGTGGGACAGGGATACGAGCAGTACTTC
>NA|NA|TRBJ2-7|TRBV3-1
CASSPDTDSYEQYF
TGTGCCAGCAGCCCGGACACCGACTCCTACGAGCAGTACTTC